Only one count was recorded for the clone carrying this T cell receptor beta chain. The source of the sample is a study of CD8 T cells in Susac syndrome. Random hexamers were used to reverse transcribe an amount of roughly 0.5 to 1 ug RNA. The TCR beta CDR3 was amplified by immunoSEQ multiplex PCR across 54 Vbeta, 13 Jbeta. TCRdb passed the immunoSEQ multiplex PCR reads through MiXCR, listing each CDR3 protein once. This table holds 180,000 or so distinct CDR3 sequences, around 96% found once. TCR beta sequencing covered blood CD8+ and CD4+ T cells. TEMRA cells were FACS-enriched, while CD8+ and CD4+ T cells were negatively isolated. The ends were cut back, 0 bases at V and 8 bases at J, with 11 bases in the middle. Per germline, CDR1 SGDLS and CDR2 YYNGEE. The CDR3 spans 13 residues.

The source of this sequence is a human donor in good health. The specimen sequenced was CD4+ T cells from PBMCs. This chain joins TRBV9 and TRBJ1-2; maybe TRBD1 (6 bases). In DNA, the CDR3 is TGTGCCAGCAGCGTAGCGTCAGGGGAAGGCTACACCTTC. Protein product: CASSVASGEGYTF.